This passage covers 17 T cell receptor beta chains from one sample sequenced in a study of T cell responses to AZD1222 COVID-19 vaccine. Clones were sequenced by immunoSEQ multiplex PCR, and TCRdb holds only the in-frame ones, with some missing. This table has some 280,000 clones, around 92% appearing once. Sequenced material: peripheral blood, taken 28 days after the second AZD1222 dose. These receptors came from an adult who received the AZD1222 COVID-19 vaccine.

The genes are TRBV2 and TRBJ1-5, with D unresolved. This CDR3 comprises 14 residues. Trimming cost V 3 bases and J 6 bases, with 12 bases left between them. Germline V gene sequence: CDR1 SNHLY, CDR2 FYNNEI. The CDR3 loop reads CASSDKSLSQPQHF. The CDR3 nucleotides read TGTGCCAGCAGTGACAAGTCCCTTAGTCAGCCCCAGCATTTT.

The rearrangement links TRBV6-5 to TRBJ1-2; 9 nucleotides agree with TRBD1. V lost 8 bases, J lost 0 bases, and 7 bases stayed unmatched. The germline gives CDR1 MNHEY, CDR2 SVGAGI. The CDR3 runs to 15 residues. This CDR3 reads CASLDRGIANYGYTF. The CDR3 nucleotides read TGTGCCAGCCTGGACAGGGGAATAGCTAACTATGGCTACACCTTC.

The DNA of the CDR3 is TGCAGTGCTAGATTGGATGAAGCTTTCTTT. This translates into CSARLDEAFF. The chain uses TRBV20-1 and TRBJ1-1; D is uncertain. The V gene's germline CDR1 is DFQATT and CDR2 SNEGSKA (reference sequence). V lost 2 bases and J 7 bases, leaving 5 bases between the germline ends. The CDR3 is 10 residues long.

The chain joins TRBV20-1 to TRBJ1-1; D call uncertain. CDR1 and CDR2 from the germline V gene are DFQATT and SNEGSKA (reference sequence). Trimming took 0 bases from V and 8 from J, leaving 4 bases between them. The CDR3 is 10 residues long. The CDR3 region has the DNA TGCAGTGCTAGAGAGCTCGAAGCTTTCTTT. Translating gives CSARELEAFF.

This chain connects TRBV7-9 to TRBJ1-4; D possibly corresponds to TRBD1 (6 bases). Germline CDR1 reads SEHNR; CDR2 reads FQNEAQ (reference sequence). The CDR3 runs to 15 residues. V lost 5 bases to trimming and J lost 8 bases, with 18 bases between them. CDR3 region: CASSPGAIQLEKLFF. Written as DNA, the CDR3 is TGTGCCAGCAGCCCGGGGGCGATTCAACTCGAAAAACTGTTTTTT.

The CDR3, as DNA: TGCAGTGCTGCCACACGATACGAGCAGTACTTC. As protein: CSAATRYEQYF. V gene TRBV20-1 combines with J gene TRBJ2-7; D gene uncertain. Germline values: CDR1 DFQATT, CDR2 SNEGSKA (reference sequence). V was shortened by 5 bases and J by 4 bases, with 9 bases between the two germline ends. The CDR3 is made up of 11 amino acids.

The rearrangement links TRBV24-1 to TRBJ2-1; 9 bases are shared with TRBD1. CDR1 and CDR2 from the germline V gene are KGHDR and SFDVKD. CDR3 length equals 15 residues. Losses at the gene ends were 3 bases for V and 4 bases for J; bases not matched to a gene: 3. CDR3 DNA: TGTGCCACCAGTGATCGGGGACAGGGATACAATGAGCAGTTCTTC. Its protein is CATSDRGQGYNEQFF.

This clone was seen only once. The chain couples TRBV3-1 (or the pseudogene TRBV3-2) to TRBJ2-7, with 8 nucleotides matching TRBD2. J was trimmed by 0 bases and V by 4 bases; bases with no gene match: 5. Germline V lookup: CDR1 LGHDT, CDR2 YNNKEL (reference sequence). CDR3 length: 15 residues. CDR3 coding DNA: TGTGCCAGCAGCCGGCGGGAGGTAAACTCCTACGAGCAGTACTTC. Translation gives CASSRREVNSYEQYF.

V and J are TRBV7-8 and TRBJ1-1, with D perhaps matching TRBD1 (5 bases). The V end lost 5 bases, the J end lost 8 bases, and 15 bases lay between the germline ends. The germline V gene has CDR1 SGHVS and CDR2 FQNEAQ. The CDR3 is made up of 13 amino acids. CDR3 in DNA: TGTGCCAGCAGCCCCGAGTGGCGGACAGAAGCTTTCTTT. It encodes CASSPEWRTEAFF. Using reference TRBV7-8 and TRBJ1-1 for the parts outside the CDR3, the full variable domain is GAGVSQSPRYKVAKRGQDVALRCDPISGHVSLFWYQQALGQGPEFLTYFQNEAQLDKSGLPSDRFFAERPEGSVSTLKIQRTQQEDSAVYLCASSPEWRTEAFFGQGTRLTVV.

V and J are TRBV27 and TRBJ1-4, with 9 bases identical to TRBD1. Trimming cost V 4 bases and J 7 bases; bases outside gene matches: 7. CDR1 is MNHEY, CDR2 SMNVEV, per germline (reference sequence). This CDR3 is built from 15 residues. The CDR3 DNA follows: TGTGCCAGCAGTTGGGGGACAGGGAGGGGTGAAAAACTGTTTTTT. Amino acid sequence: CASSWGTGRGEKLFF.

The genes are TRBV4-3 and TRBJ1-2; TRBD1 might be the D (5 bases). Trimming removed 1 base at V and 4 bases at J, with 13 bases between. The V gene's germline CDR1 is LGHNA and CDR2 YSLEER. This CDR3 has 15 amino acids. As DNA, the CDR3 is TGCGCCAGCAGCCAAGGGACAACCCTTACCTATGGCTACACCTTC. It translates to CASSQGTTLTYGYTF.

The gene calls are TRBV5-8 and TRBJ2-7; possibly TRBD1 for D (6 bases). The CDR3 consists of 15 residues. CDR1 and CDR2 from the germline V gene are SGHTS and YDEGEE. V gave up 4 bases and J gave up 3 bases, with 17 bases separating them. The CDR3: CASSPWTANYYEQYF. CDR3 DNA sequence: TGTGCCAGCAGCCCATGGACAGCCAACTACTACGAGCAGTACTTC.

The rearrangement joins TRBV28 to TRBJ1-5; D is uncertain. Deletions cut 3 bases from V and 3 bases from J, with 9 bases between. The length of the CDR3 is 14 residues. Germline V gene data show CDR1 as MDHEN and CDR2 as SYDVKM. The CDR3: CASSFGQFNQPQHF. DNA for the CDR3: TGTGCCAGCAGTTTCGGGCAGTTCAATCAGCCCCAGCATTTT. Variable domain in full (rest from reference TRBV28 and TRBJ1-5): DVKVTQSSRYLVKRTGEKVFLECVQDMDHENMFWYRQDPGLGLRLIYFSYDVKMKEKGDIPEGYSVSREKKERFSLILESASTNQTSMYLCASSFGQFNQPQHFGDGTRLSIL.

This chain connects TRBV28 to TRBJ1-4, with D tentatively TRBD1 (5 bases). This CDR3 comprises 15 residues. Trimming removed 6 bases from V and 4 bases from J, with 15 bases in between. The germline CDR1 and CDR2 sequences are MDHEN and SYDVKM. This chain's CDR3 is CASRIFRGSNEKLFF. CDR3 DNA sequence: TGTGCCAGCAGAATCTTTAGGGGCAGTAATGAAAAACTGTTTTTT.

CDR3 sequence reads: CASREDWDSPLHF. The CDR3 DNA reads as TGTGCCAGTAGAGAAGATTGGGATTCACCCCTCCACTTT. The V and J genes are TRBV19 and TRBJ1-6; D is unclear. Between the trimmed V and J ends, which lost 6 bases and 8 bases, there was a span of 11 bases. The CDR3 has 13 amino acids. Germline CDR1 LNHDA, CDR2 SQIVND (reference sequence).

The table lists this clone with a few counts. The CDR3 protein is CASSGTASGNTIYF. CDR3 DNA: TGTGCCAGCAGCGGGACAGCCTCTGGAAACACCATATATTTT. The chain combines TRBV6-5 with TRBJ1-3; 7 nucleotides line up with TRBD1. With 6 bases clipped from V and 0 bases from J, the junction kept 2 bases outside the gene matches. The germline gives CDR1 MNHEY, CDR2 SVGAGI. The CDR3 runs to 14 residues.

CDR3 loop: CASSVTYNEQFF. The CDR3 nucleotides are TGTGCCAGCAGTGTCACTTACAATGAGCAGTTCTTC. V is TRBV6-2 or TRBV6-3 and J is TRBJ2-1; D not certain. The CDR3 length is 12 residues. Trimming stripped 5 bases from V and 4 bases from J, with 6 bases between. From germline, CDR1 is MNHEY and CDR2 SVGEGT.